These T cell receptor beta chains were read from a single sample in a study of shared clonotypes between healthy human individuals. Using immunoSEQ multiplex PCR, the repertoire was profiled, and TCRdb retains in-frame clones only, with some absent. The sample has approximately 980,000 clones, about three quarters seen once. Sequenced material: memory CD4+ T cells sorted from blood. Source of these receptors: a man aged 18 to 29 in good health. CDR3s include the opening cysteine and the closing phenylalanine or tryptophan. D genes are given only for firm matches. Clone size is shown for a subset of rows, as once, few, many or a class of expanded clone.

cdr3_nt cdr3_aa clone_size v_call cdr3_length d_call j_call
TGTGCCAGTAGTATAGAACGCAGGGCACACGAAAAACTGTTTTTT CASSIERRAHEKLFF . TRBV19 15 . TRBJ1-4
TGTGCCAGCAGCCCCCCGCCTACAGGGCCCTCCGAGCAGTACTTC CASSPPPTGPSEQYF . TRBV5-5 15 . TRBJ2-7
TGTGCCAGCAGAAACCAGGGGGCCGGGCCCCAGCATTTT CASRNQGAGPQHF once TRBV6-5 13 TRBD1 TRBJ1-5
TGTGCCAGCAGCAACAGGGGCCGGGAGACCCAGTACTTC CASSNRGRETQYF . TRBV6-1 13 TRBD1 TRBJ2-5
TGTGCCAGCAGCTACGGACAGGGAAACTACGAGCAGTACTTC CASSYGQGNYEQYF . TRBV5-4 14 TRBD1 TRBJ2-7
TGTGCCAGCTCACTTGGCAGCCCCACAGATACGCAGTATTTT CASSLGSPTDTQYF . TRBV18 14 . TRBJ2-3
TGTGCCAGCAGCTTAACGGGGGCCGCCTACAATGAGCAGTTCTTC CASSLTGAAYNEQFF . TRBV7-3 15 . TRBJ2-1
TGTGCCAGCAGTTCGGGGACAGGGTCCTATAATTCACCCCTCCACTTT CASSSGTGSYNSPLHF . TRBV6-5 16 TRBD1 TRBJ1-6
TGTGCCAGCAGCTTGGAGGCTAGCGGGAGGTCCTACAATGAGCAGTTCTTC CASSLEASGRSYNEQFF . TRBV5-6 17 TRBD2 TRBJ2-1
TGTGCCAGCAGCTTAACAGGGGATAAGGATCAGCCCCAGCATTTT CASSLTGDKDQPQHF . TRBV7-2 15 TRBD1 TRBJ1-5
TGTGCCAGCAGCGTAGCTCGTATGAATGAGCAGTTCTTC CASSVARMNEQFF . TRBV9 13 . TRBJ2-1
TGTGCCAGCAGGTCAGGGGGCTGGAATGAGCAGTTCTTC CASRSGGWNEQFF . TRBV6-5 13 TRBD1 TRBJ2-1
TGTGCCAGCTCACTAGGACTAGCGGGTACCCTGAATGAGCAGTTCTTC CASSLGLAGTLNEQFF . TRBV18 16 TRBD2 TRBJ2-1
TGTGCCAGCAGCGCGGGACTAGCGGGAGGAGAGACCCAGTACTTC CASSAGLAGGETQYF . TRBV9 15 TRBD2 TRBJ2-5
TGTGCCAGCAGCTTAGACGGTCTTGACAGGGGCGAGCAGTACTTC CASSLDGLDRGEQYF once TRBV7-9 15 TRBD1 TRBJ2-7
TGCGCCAGCAGCTTATCACCAACACAGGTAGCTGGAAACACCATATATTTT CASSLSPTQVAGNTIYF . TRBV5-1 17 . TRBJ1-3
TGCGCCAGCAGCCCCCGTATCTCGACAGATACGCAGTATTTT CASSPRISTDTQYF . TRBV5-1 14 . TRBJ2-3
TGTGCCAGGTCTTCCTCCTCCTACAATGAGCAGTTCTTC CARSSSSYNEQFF . TRBV2 13 . TRBJ2-1
TGTGCCATCAGTGATAGGGTTGGCAGTTACTATGGCTACACCTTC CAISDRVGSYYGYTF . TRBV10-3 15 . TRBJ1-2
TGTGCCAGCATCCAACAGGGTTTCATTGAAGCTTTCTTT CASIQQGFIEAFF . TRBV5-6 13 . TRBJ1-1
TGCGCCAGCAGCCCGGGTGGCGGACTAGCTATAGTAACCCAGTACTTC CASSPGGGLAIVTQYF once TRBV5-1 16 TRBD2 TRBJ2-5
TGTGCCAGCAGCCAATCGCGGAGCCTCTCCTACGAGCAGTACTTC CASSQSRSLSYEQYF few TRBV16 15 . TRBJ2-7
TGTGCCACCACATGGTCGCGGGCGGCTGAGCAGTTCTTC CATTWSRAAEQFF . TRBV6-1 13 . TRBJ2-1
TGTGCCAGCAGGACTGACCGAAGCGGGGGGGCCCTGACCGGGGAGCTGTTTTTT CASRTDRSGGALTGELFF . TRBV27 18 TRBD2 TRBJ2-2
TGTGCCAGCAGCGTAGGCTCGGGGCAAACAGATACGCAGTATTTT CASSVGSGQTDTQYF . TRBV9 15 . TRBJ2-3
TGTGCCAGCTCACCGTCGGGGCCACCGGGCGAGCAGTACTTC CASSPSGPPGEQYF . TRBV18 14 . TRBJ2-7
TGTGCCAGCAGCTTAATAGGGGGACACGGAAGCGATCAGCCCCAGCATTTT CASSLIGGHGSDQPQHF . TRBV7-9 17 . TRBJ1-5
TGTGCCAGCAGCCTGGGACGACCCGTTGCAACTAATGAAAAACTGTTTTTT CASSLGRPVATNEKLFF . TRBV5-5 17 . TRBJ1-4
TGTGCCAGCAGGGGGGTCGGTCGTTTTGATGAGCAGTTCTTC CASRGVGRFDEQFF . TRBV6-5 14 . TRBJ2-1
TGTGCCAGCAGCTTAGGGGCTAGCGGTAGCACAGATACGCAGTATTTT CASSLGASGSTDTQYF . TRBV11-2 16 TRBD2 TRBJ2-3
TGTGCCATCAGTGAGGAGTCCCGCAGCACTGAAGCTTTCTTT CAISEESRSTEAFF . TRBV10-3 14 . TRBJ1-1
TGTGCCAGCAGTGAACAGCGGGGGGAGTCGGTGACCCAGTACTTC CASSEQRGESVTQYF . TRBV6-1 15 TRBD2 TRBJ2-5
TGTGCCAGCAGCTTAGGGCTAGCGGGGTACGAGCAGTACTTC CASSLGLAGYEQYF . TRBV11-2 14 TRBD2 TRBJ2-7
TGCAGCGTTACCGTTAACACTGAAGCTTTCTTT CSVTVNTEAFF . TRBV29-1 11 . TRBJ1-1
TGTGCCAGCAGTGAATGGAAGAACACTGAAGCTTTCTTT CASSEWKNTEAFF . TRBV25-1 13 . TRBJ1-1
TGTGCCAGCAGTGGAACAGCTTATGGCTACACCTTC CASSGTAYGYTF . TRBV28 12 . TRBJ1-2
TGTGCCAGCAGCGCACGTTATGACACTGAAGCTTTCTTT CASSARYDTEAFF . TRBV7-9 13 . TRBJ1-1
TGCGCCAGCAGCTTGAGCAGCCTGAACACTGAAGCTTTCTTT CASSLSSLNTEAFF . TRBV5-1 14 . TRBJ1-1
TGCGCCAGCAGCTGGGCTAGCGGCAGCACAGATACGCAGTATTTT CASSWASGSTDTQYF . TRBV5-1 15 TRBD2 TRBJ2-3
TGTGCCAGCAGCTTAGCTGTCACCGGGGAGCTGTTTTTT CASSLAVTGELFF . TRBV7-9 13 . TRBJ2-2
TGTGCCAGCAGCTTAGCGACCGTCCAGGATAATTCACCCCTCCACTTT CASSLATVQDNSPLHF . TRBV7-2 16 . TRBJ1-6
TGTGCCAGCAGCTTAGTCCCGCAAGGACGCACTGAAGCTTTCTTT CASSLVPQGRTEAFF . TRBV11-2 15 . TRBJ1-1